Reported below is one T cell receptor beta chain. The CDR3 contains 14 residues. Trimming stripped 1 base from V and 2 bases from J, with 9 bases between. The V gene's germline CDR1 is SGHTA and CDR2 FQGNSA. The data originate from a study of blood T cell repertoires in COVID-19. Sequenced by immunoSEQ multiplex PCR; TCRdb stores in-frame clones only, minus some. The table shows some 220,000 clones, with 80% occurring only once. The source is a human donor in a cohort sampled during active COVID-19. The rearrangement uses TRBV7-2 and TRBJ2-7; D is uncertain. Sequencing was done on a sample of peripheral blood. The CDR3 sequence is CASSLDSSTYEQYF. The CDR3 DNA follows: TGTGCCAGCAGCTTAGACAGCTCCACCTACGAGCAGTACTTC.